This TCR beta chain appears in the sequencing data of a study of cytomegalovirus exposure and HLA in healthy donors. Study results and caveats: A later analysis by the authors found several of the most significant clusters apparently linked to common viral pathogens. A later analysis linked a missense DCLRE1C variant to TCR beta V- and J-gene trimming. Being productive about 87% or about 30% of the time was typical of most TCR beta V segments in an earlier analysis. There was a cluster of highly shared sequence variants that was likely a sequencing artifact.

Germline CDR1 and CDR2: LGHNA and YNFKEQ. This CDR3 is built from 21 residues. The ends lost 0 bases at V and 2 bases at J; junction bases unmatched: 19. Primers for the PCR totalled 60 Vbeta and 13 Jbeta. Method: immunoSEQ multiplex PCR; TCRdb's copy keeps in-frame clones and lacks some. The repertoire includes more than 150,000 clones, approximately 78% of them detected once, and more than 1.3% sits in the top ten. Only one count was recorded for this clone. Its antigen is not identified. Source material: PBMCs. The TCR sequence derives from a male donor in good health and CMV-seronegative. This chain connects TRBV4-2 to TRBJ1-5; 7 bases match TRBD1. CDR3 protein: CASSQDRRLDRLLLGNQPQHF. DNA for the CDR3: TGTGCCAGCAGCCAAGATCGTCGCTTGGACAGGCTTCTCCTGGGCAATCAGCCCCAGCATTTT.